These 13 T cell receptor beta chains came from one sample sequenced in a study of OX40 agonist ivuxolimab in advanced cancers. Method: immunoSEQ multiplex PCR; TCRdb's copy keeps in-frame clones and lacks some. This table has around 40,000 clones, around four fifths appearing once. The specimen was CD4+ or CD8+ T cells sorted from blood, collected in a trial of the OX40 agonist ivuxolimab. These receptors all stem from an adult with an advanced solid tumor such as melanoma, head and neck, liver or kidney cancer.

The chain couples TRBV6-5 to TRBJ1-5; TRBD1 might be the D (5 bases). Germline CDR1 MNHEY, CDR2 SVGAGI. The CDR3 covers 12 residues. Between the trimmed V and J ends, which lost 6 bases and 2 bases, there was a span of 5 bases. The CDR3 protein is CASRTGNQPQHF. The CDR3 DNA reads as TGTGCCAGCAGGACAGGCAATCAGCCCCAGCATTTT.

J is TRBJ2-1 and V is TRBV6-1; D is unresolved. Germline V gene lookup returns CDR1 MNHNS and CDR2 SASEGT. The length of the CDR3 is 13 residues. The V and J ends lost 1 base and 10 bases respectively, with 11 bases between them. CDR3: CASSEDGYREQFF. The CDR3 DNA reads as TGTGCCAGCAGTGAAGACGGGTACCGCGAGCAGTTCTTC.

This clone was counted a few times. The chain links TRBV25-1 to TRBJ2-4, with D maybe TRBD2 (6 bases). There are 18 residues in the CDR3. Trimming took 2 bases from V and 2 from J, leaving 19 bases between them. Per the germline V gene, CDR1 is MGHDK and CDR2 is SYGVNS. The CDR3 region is CASSERGLPHVPKNIQYF. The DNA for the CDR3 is TGTGCCAGCAGTGAAAGGGGACTCCCTCACGTGCCCAAAAACATTCAGTACTTC. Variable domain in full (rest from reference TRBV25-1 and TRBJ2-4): EADIYQTPRYLVIGTGKKITLECSQTMGHDKMYWYQQDPGMELHLIHYSYGVNSTEKGDLSSESTVSRIRTEHFPLTLESARPSHTSQYLCASSERGLPHVPKNIQYFGAGTRLSVL.

Here the CDR3 reads CASSRQVNTEAFF. CDR3 sequence (DNA): TGTGCCAGCAGCCGCCAGGTGAACACTGAAGCTTTCTTT. The J gene is TRBJ1-1, the V gene TRBV7-6; no clear D gene. The CDR3 has 13 residues. In germline, CDR1 is SGHVS, CDR2 FNYEAQ. V lost 5 bases and J lost 0, with 7 bases in between.

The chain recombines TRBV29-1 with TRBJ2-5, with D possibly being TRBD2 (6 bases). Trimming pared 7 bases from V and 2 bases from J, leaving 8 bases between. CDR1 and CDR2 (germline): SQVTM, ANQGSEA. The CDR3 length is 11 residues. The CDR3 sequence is CSGGLQETQYF. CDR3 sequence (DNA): TGCAGCGGGGGACTTCAAGAGACCCAGTACTTC.

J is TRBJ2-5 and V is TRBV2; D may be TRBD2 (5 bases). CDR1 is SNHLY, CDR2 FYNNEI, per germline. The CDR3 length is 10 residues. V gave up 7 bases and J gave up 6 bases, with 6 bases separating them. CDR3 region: CASTGKTQYF. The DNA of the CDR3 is TGTGCCAGCACGGGAAAGACCCAGTACTTC.

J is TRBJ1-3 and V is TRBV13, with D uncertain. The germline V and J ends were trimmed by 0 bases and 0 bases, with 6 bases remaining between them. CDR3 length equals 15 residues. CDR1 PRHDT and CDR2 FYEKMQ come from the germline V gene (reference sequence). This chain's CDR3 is CASSLGAGSGNTIYF. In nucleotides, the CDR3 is TGTGCCAGCAGCTTAGGGGCCGGCTCTGGAAACACCATATATTTT.

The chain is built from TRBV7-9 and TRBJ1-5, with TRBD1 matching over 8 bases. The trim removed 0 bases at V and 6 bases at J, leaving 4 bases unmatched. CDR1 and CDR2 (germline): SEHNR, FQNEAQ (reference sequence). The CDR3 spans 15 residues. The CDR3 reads CASSLAATGAQPQHF. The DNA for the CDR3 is TGTGCCAGCAGCTTAGCTGCGACAGGGGCTCAGCCCCAGCATTTT.

The CDR3 nucleotides read TGTGCCAGTAGTAGGTACCCACAGGGGGCTGGACAGCCCCAGCATTTT. Its translation is CASSRYPQGAGQPQHF. This chain links TRBV19 with TRBJ1-5; 9 bases map to TRBD1. V lost 4 bases, J lost 7 bases, and 11 bases stayed unmatched. CDR1 LNHDA and CDR2 SQIVND come from the germline V gene (reference sequence). This CDR3 spans 16 amino acids.

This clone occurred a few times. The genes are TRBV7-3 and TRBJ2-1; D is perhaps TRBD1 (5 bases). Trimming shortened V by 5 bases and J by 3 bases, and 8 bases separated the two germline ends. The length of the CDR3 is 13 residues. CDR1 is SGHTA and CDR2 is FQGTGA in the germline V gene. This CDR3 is CASSQTVYNEQFF. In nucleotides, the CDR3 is TGTGCCAGCAGCCAGACAGTCTACAATGAGCAGTTCTTC.

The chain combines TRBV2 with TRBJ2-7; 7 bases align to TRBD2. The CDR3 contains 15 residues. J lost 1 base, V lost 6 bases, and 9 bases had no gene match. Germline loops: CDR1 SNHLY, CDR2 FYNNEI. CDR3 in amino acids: CASRLRGLPSYEQYF. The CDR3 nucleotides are TGTGCCAGCAGACTCCGGGGACTACCTTCCTACGAGCAGTACTTC.

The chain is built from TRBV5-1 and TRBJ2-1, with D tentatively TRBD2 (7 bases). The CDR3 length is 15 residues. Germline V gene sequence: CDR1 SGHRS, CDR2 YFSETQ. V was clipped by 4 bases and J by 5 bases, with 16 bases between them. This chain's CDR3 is CASSAPEGGNNEQFF. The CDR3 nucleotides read TGCGCCAGCAGCGCCCCGGAGGGGGGGAACAATGAGCAGTTCTTC.

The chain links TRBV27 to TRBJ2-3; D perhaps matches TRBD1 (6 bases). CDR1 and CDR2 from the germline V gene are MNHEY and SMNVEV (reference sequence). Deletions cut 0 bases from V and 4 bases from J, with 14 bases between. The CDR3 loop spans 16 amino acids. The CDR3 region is CASSLSLGAGADTQYF. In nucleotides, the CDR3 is TGTGCCAGCAGTTTATCGCTAGGGGCAGGGGCAGATACGCAGTATTTT.